These T cell receptor beta chains were read from a single sample in a study of CD8+CD57+ T cells in acquired aplastic anemia. TCRdb reanalysed the reads using MiXCR and keeps one entry per CDR3 protein. The repertoire holds around 500,000 distinct CDR3 sequences, about a third seen once, with less than 0.85% in the top ten. Sequencing was carried out using sorted CD4+, CD8+, or CD8+CD57+ T cells (not recorded which) from PBMCs. The receptors shown here come from a human donor with aplastic anemia. The CDR3 runs from the conserved cysteine through the conserved F or W. A D gene is named only where the DNA matches it firmly. Clone size is not always given. Where it is, it says once, few, many or a class for expanded clones.

>TRBD1|TRBJ2-7|few|TRBV6-1
TGTGCCAGCAGGAGAGTGACAGGGGGGATCTACGAGCAGTACTTC
CASRRVTGGIYEQYF
>TRBD1|TRBJ2-7|few|TRBV9
TGTGCCAGCAGCGGAGGGACAGCAACCTACGAGCAGTACTTC
CASSGGTATYEQYF
>.|TRBJ2-2|.|TRBV7-6
TGTGCCAGCAGAAGGGGCAGAGTGTCGGTCACCGGGGAGCTGTTTTTT
CASRRGRVSVTGELFF
>TRBD1|TRBJ1-2|.|TRBV12-3/TRBV12-4
TGTGCCAGCACTACCGGACAGGGCGGTTCTGGCTACACCTTC
CASTTGQGGSGYTF
>.|TRBJ1-5|many|TRBV10-3
TGTGCCATCAGTGACAGGGTGAATCAGCCCCAGCATTTT
CAISDRVNQPQHF
>.|TRBJ2-7|.|TRBV19
TGTGCCGGGGAGGGCAGGGGGTTTACCTACGAGCAGTACTTC
CAGEGRGFTYEQYF
>TRBD1|TRBJ1-2|.|TRBV15
TGTGCCACCAGCAGCGGACAGGGGTATGGCTACACCTTC
CATSSGQGYGYTF
>.|TRBJ2-6|many|TRBV15
TGTGCCACCAGCAGAGAGAGGGGCGCTGGGGCCAACGTCCTGACTTTC
CATSRERGAGANVLTF
>.|TRBJ1-2|many|TRBV15
TGTGCCACCAGCAGAGGGGACTCGATGGCCTATGGCTACACCTTC
CATSRGDSMAYGYTF
>.|TRBJ2-1|.|TRBV12-3/TRBV12-4
TGTGCCAGCAGCGTATTCAACAGCTCCTACAATGAGCAGTTCTTC
CASSVFNSSYNEQFF
>.|TRBJ1-4|.|TRBV29-1
TGCAGCGTTGAAGATCGGGATGAAAAACTGTTTTTT
CSVEDRDEKLFF
>.|TRBJ2-3|few|TRBV20-1
TGCAGTGCTAGAGATCTGAGAGATACGCAGTATTTT
CSARDLRDTQYF
>.|TRBJ2-7|.|TRBV20-1
TGCAGTGCTAGAGATACTGTTCGCGGCGAGCAGTACTTC
CSARDTVRGEQYF
>.|TRBJ1-4|.|TRBV27
TGTGCCAGCAGTCTTCGGGGGCGCAGTGAAAAACTGTTTTTT
CASSLRGRSEKLFF
>.|TRBJ2-6|.|TRBV12-5
TGTGCTAGTGGTCGGGACTCTGGGGCCAACGTCCTGACTTTC
CASGRDSGANVLTF
>.|TRBJ2-7|many|TRBV10-3
TGTGCCATCAGGTTTATAGGCGGTAACTACGAGCAGTACTTC
CAIRFIGGNYEQYF